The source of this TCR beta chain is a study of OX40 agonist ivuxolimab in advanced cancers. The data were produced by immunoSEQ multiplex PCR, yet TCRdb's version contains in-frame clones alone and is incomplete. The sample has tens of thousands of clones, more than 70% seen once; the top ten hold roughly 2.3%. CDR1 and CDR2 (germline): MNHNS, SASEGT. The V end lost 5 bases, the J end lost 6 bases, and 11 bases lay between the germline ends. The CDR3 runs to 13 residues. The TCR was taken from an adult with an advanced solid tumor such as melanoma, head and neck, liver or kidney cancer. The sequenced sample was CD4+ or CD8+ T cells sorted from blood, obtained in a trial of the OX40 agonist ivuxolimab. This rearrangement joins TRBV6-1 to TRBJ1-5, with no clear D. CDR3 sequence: CASSYWLGQPQHF. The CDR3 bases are TGTGCCAGCAGTTATTGGCTGGGTCAGCCCCAGCATTTT.